This T cell receptor beta chain is from a study of blood T cell repertoires in COVID-19 (TCRdb year 2020). A note on the overall study: Samples from collaborators originated in the United States, Italy and Spain and spanned both the acute and convalescent phases of COVID-19. The prospective study material was composed of cDNA or gDNA derived from T cells, B-cell-depleted T cells, or PBMCs. Deeply sampled blood TCRbeta repertoires from subjects exposed to, actively infected with, or recovered from COVID-19 were included in the dataset. The repertoires were released in a freely available public database meant as a resource for research on the immune response to SARS-CoV-2. The samples were drawn from the first 160 participants of the ongoing ImmuneRACE study and from 950 to 1,500 subjects provided by 6 global collaborators. Sample metadata almost always included a de-identified subject ID, COVID-19 status, age in years and sex. HLA class I and class II types, where available, came from metadata supplied by the sample provider rather than from assay-based typing. Overall study outcomes, separate from this receptor: Clinical and demographic metadata were provided uncurated, with the amount varying by source and participant.

Participants in the prospective study were aged about 18 to 95 years, lived in about two dozen United States geographic areas, and enrolled through a virtual design. In the prospective study, participants were assigned to cohorts based on the clinical history participants reported in a screening survey and a study questionnaire. For ImmuneRACE Cohort 3, a participant was defined as recovered based on two consecutive negative NP/OP PCR tests, clearance by a healthcare professional, or resolution of symptoms. Each participant in the prospective study had whole blood, serum and a nasopharyngeal or oropharyngeal swab collected by mobile phlebotomists. Prospective study participants could optionally give additional blood draws and questionnaires over a roughly two-month period. Blood samples from the prospective study were shipped frozen or at room temperature prior to DNA extraction. On this clone: This clone's antigen is unknown. One base away there is no much larger clone; base qualities are not given.

The immunoSEQ Assay, a bias-controlled multiplex PCR, was used to amplify TCRbeta CDR3 regions from genomic DNA. Processing in the source paper ran as follows. The number of nucleated cells in each sample was estimated by amplification of reference gene primers within the assay. To quantify the absolute abundance of each unique TCRbeta CDR3 rearrangement, sequence reads were collapsed and filtered. Productive Simpson clonality was computed per sample as the square root of Simpson's diversity index over productive rearrangements. The immuneACCESS repertoire file appears here via TCRdb, limited to in-frame rearrangements. These files lack a portion of the clones; in checked studies, under half of the deficit traces to unresolved V genes, and the cause of the others is not known. That table gives V, J and clone size, and the DNA gave D and trimming. The sample table holds around 300,000 clones, of which roughly 90% were seen once. The biggest ten clones account for approximately 3% of the sample.

The CDR3 measures 15 amino acids from cysteine to phenylalanine. The entry retains the CDR3 DNA only, 45 bases that are in frame from base 1. In the germline V gene, CDR1 corresponds to MNHEY and CDR2 to SVGAGI. V and J are trimmed by 7 bases and 1 base, and the gene matches miss 8 bases of the junction. Specimen: PBMCs or T cells enriched from blood (not recorded which). The rearrangement combines TRBV6-5 with TRBJ2-7, with 9 junctional bases fitting TRBD1. This clonotype was sampled from a woman between 50 and 59 years old who had recovered from COVID-19. The CDR3 region: CASTRTGANSYEQYF. The DNA sequence is TGTGCCAGCACAAGGACAGGGGCCAATTCCTACGAGCAGTACTTC.